This is a list of T cell receptor beta chains from one sample in a study of Graves' ophthalmopathy and Graves' hyperthyroidism. From the multiplex PCR reads, TCRdb called clonotypes with MiXCR, one entry per CDR3 protein. The table includes about 380,000 distinct CDR3 sequences, 15% detected once. Source material: peripheral blood. These receptors came from a woman aged 18-30 years with stable Graves' hyperthyroidism. Both conserved end residues are part of each CDR3. Fields, in order: V gene, D gene, J gene, clone size, CDR3 DNA, CDR3 protein. A D gene is named only where the DNA matches it firmly. The size entry is marked missing in some rows and otherwise reads once, few, many or a size class.

v_gene: TRBV7-6; d_gene: NA; j_gene: TRBJ1-1; abundance: NA; CDR3nt: TGTGCCAGCAGCGATAAGGTCGGGCAGGGCAGGACTGAAGCTTTCTTT; CDR3aa: CASSDKVGQGRTEAFF
v_gene: TRBV9; d_gene: NA; j_gene: TRBJ2-7; abundance: many; CDR3nt: TGTGCCAGCAGCGTAGGGGAGACCTACGAGCAGTACTTC; CDR3aa: CASSVGETYEQYF
v_gene: TRBV6-5; d_gene: NA; j_gene: TRBJ1-6; abundance: many; CDR3nt: TGTGCCAGCAGTTACGGGGAACATAATTCACCCCTCCACTTT; CDR3aa: CASSYGEHNSPLHF
v_gene: TRBV5-1; d_gene: TRBD1; j_gene: TRBJ2-1; abundance: NA; CDR3nt: TGCGCCAGCAGCCGGAGACAGGGCGATGAGCAGTTCTTC; CDR3aa: CASSRRQGDEQFF
v_gene: TRBV27; d_gene: NA; j_gene: TRBJ1-2; abundance: many; CDR3nt: TGTGCCAGCAGTTTCCGAGACAGCTATGGCTACACCTTC; CDR3aa: CASSFRDSYGYTF
v_gene: TRBV4-1; d_gene: TRBD1; j_gene: TRBJ2-5; abundance: many; CDR3nt: TGCGCCAGCAGCCAAGTTGATCTCCGGGACAGCCAAGAGACCCAGTACTTC; CDR3aa: CASSQVDLRDSQETQYF
v_gene: TRBV12-3/TRBV12-4; d_gene: TRBD1; j_gene: TRBJ2-2; abundance: many; CDR3nt: TGTGCCAGCAGATCCGGGACAGGGGAGGGCGGGGAGCTGTTTTTT; CDR3aa: CASRSGTGEGGELFF
v_gene: TRBV6-2/TRBV6-3; d_gene: NA; j_gene: TRBJ2-4; abundance: NA; CDR3nt: TGTGCCAGCAGTTACTCTGCAGGGGAGGGAAACATTAAGTACTTC; CDR3aa: CASSYSAGEGNIKYF
v_gene: TRBV5-1; d_gene: TRBD1; j_gene: TRBJ2-7; abundance: few; CDR3nt: TGCGCCAGCAGCATAACCGGGACAGGGGGAGGCGAGCAGTACTTC; CDR3aa: CASSITGTGGGEQYF
v_gene: TRBV3-1; d_gene: TRBD1; j_gene: TRBJ1-1; abundance: few; CDR3nt: TGTGCCAGCAGCCATCCCGACAGGGTAGCTTTCTTT; CDR3aa: CASSHPDRVAFF
v_gene: TRBV11-2; d_gene: NA; j_gene: TRBJ1-3; abundance: few; CDR3nt: TGTGCCAGCAGCCCCAGGGAGGGGAAGTTAGTGAAAACTGGAAACACCATATATTTT; CDR3aa: CASSPREGKLVKTGNTIYF
v_gene: TRBV6-1; d_gene: TRBD2; j_gene: TRBJ2-2; abundance: many; CDR3nt: TGTGCCAGCAGTGAAGCTAGCGGGGGGGCCGGGGAGCTGTTTTTT; CDR3aa: CASSEASGGAGELFF
v_gene: TRBV6-2/TRBV6-3; d_gene: NA; j_gene: TRBJ1-2; abundance: many; CDR3nt: TGTGCCAGCACCCCGTCCGTGTGGAGAGACTATGGCTACACCTTC; CDR3aa: CASTPSVWRDYGYTF
v_gene: TRBV11-1; d_gene: TRBD1; j_gene: TRBJ1-5; abundance: many; CDR3nt: TGTGCCAGCAGCTTAGGGACGCCGGGACAGGGGGCGGATCAGCCCCAGCATTTT; CDR3aa: CASSLGTPGQGADQPQHF
v_gene: TRBV3-1; d_gene: NA; j_gene: TRBJ2-7; abundance: few; CDR3nt: TGTGCCAGCTCAAACCCGAGAGACTACGAGCAGTACTTC; CDR3aa: CASSNPRDYEQYF
v_gene: TRBV6-1; d_gene: NA; j_gene: TRBJ1-2; abundance: many; CDR3nt: TGTGCCAGCAAGTGGGACTTACTGGGGGCGGGCTACACCTTC; CDR3aa: CASKWDLLGAGYTF
v_gene: TRBV2; d_gene: TRBD1; j_gene: TRBJ1-3; abundance: NA; CDR3nt: TGTGCCAGCTGTGGTGGACAGGGACCCGGAAACACCATATATTTT; CDR3aa: CASCGGQGPGNTIYF
v_gene: TRBV4-1; d_gene: NA; j_gene: TRBJ1-1; abundance: many; CDR3nt: TGCGCCAGCAGCCCGCCGACAGGCCAGCGGAACACTGAAGCTTTCTTT; CDR3aa: CASSPPTGQRNTEAFF
v_gene: TRBV7-9; d_gene: NA; j_gene: TRBJ1-1; abundance: many; CDR3nt: TGTGCCAGCAGCTCACATGAGATGAACACTGAAGCTTTCTTT; CDR3aa: CASSSHEMNTEAFF
v_gene: TRBV7-8; d_gene: NA; j_gene: TRBJ1-5; abundance: NA; CDR3nt: TGTGCCAGCAGCTTAGAGAGGGTAGTCAGTCAGCCCCAGCATTTT; CDR3aa: CASSLERVVSQPQHF
v_gene: TRBV12-3/TRBV12-4; d_gene: NA; j_gene: TRBJ1-2; abundance: many; CDR3nt: TGTGCCAGCAGCTTACCCGCACAGGGTTATGGCTACACCTTC; CDR3aa: CASSLPAQGYGYTF
v_gene: TRBV7-8; d_gene: NA; j_gene: TRBJ2-7; abundance: few; CDR3nt: TGTGCCAGCAGTTCGGGGGCAGGGAGCTCCTACGAGCAGTACTTC; CDR3aa: CASSSGAGSSYEQYF
v_gene: TRBV20-1; d_gene: NA; j_gene: TRBJ2-7; abundance: NA; CDR3nt: TGCAGTGCCCCGCGGTCCTACTCCTACGAGCAGTACTTC; CDR3aa: CSAPRSYSYEQYF
v_gene: TRBV12-3/TRBV12-4; d_gene: NA; j_gene: TRBJ2-4; abundance: many; CDR3nt: TGTGCCAGCAGTCTCCACCCGGGCCGCGTTAACATTCAGTACTTC; CDR3aa: CASSLHPGRVNIQYF
v_gene: TRBV7-9; d_gene: NA; j_gene: TRBJ2-7; abundance: many; CDR3nt: TGTGCCAGCAGCCACACCGGGACGGGGATCTACGAGCAGTACTTC; CDR3aa: CASSHTGTGIYEQYF
v_gene: TRBV6-2/TRBV6-3; d_gene: TRBD1; j_gene: TRBJ1-2; abundance: many; CDR3nt: TGTGCCAGCAGTTGGGGACAGGGGGCTCGGTTTGGCTACACCTTC; CDR3aa: CASSWGQGARFGYTF
v_gene: TRBV5-1; d_gene: NA; j_gene: TRBJ1-1; abundance: few; CDR3nt: TGCGCCAGCAGCTGGCGGGCGGTGAACACTGAAGCTTTCTTT; CDR3aa: CASSWRAVNTEAFF
v_gene: TRBV7-2; d_gene: NA; j_gene: TRBJ1-1; abundance: many; CDR3nt: TGTGCCAGCAGCGCCACCGGGACGATGAACACTGAAGCTTTCTTT; CDR3aa: CASSATGTMNTEAFF
v_gene: TRBV4-1; d_gene: TRBD1; j_gene: TRBJ1-2; abundance: many; CDR3nt: TGCGCCAGCAGCCCCTCGGACAGGGGGCATGATGGCTACACCTTC; CDR3aa: CASSPSDRGHDGYTF
v_gene: TRBV28; d_gene: TRBD2; j_gene: TRBJ2-5; abundance: NA; CDR3nt: TGTGCCAGCAGTTTAGGGAGACTAGCGGGGGATCAAGAGACCCAGTACTTC; CDR3aa: CASSLGRLAGDQETQYF
v_gene: TRBV6-2/TRBV6-3; d_gene: TRBD2; j_gene: TRBJ2-4; abundance: many; CDR3nt: TGTGCCAGCAGACCCACTAGCGTCGAGGGAGGTAACATTCAGTACTTC; CDR3aa: CASRPTSVEGGNIQYF
v_gene: TRBV7-7; d_gene: NA; j_gene: TRBJ1-2; abundance: NA; CDR3nt: TGTGCTAGCAGCCCGGGGAGGGTCCCCTATGGCTACACCTTC; CDR3aa: CASSPGRVPYGYTF
v_gene: TRBV14; d_gene: NA; j_gene: TRBJ1-6; abundance: few; CDR3nt: TGTGCCAGCAGCCGCCGCTCGGGGCAGGGCGATTCACCCCTCCACTTT; CDR3aa: CASSRRSGQGDSPLHF
v_gene: TRBV9; d_gene: NA; j_gene: TRBJ1-2; abundance: many; CDR3nt: TGTGCCAGCAGCCCCCCGAACTATGGCTACACCTTC; CDR3aa: CASSPPNYGYTF
v_gene: TRBV19; d_gene: NA; j_gene: TRBJ2-2; abundance: NA; CDR3nt: TGTGCCAGTAGTATACAAATCAACACCGGGGAGCTGTTTTTT; CDR3aa: CASSIQINTGELFF
v_gene: TRBV12-5; d_gene: NA; j_gene: TRBJ1-2; abundance: many; CDR3nt: TGTGCTAGTGCCCTTAGCGGGACACCCTATGGCTACACCTTC; CDR3aa: CASALSGTPYGYTF
v_gene: TRBV27; d_gene: NA; j_gene: TRBJ2-5; abundance: many; CDR3nt: TGTGCCAGCGGTTGGCAGGCCGAGACCCAGTACTTC; CDR3aa: CASGWQAETQYF
v_gene: TRBV11-2; d_gene: NA; j_gene: TRBJ1-6; abundance: few; CDR3nt: TGTGCCAGCAGCTTAGGGACCGAAGTTTACCATAATTCACCCCTCCACTTT; CDR3aa: CASSLGTEVYHNSPLHF
v_gene: TRBV6-5; d_gene: NA; j_gene: TRBJ1-2; abundance: NA; CDR3nt: TGTGCCAGCAGTTACTCGGGGGACCCTTATGGCTACACCTTC; CDR3aa: CASSYSGDPYGYTF
v_gene: TRBV11-2; d_gene: NA; j_gene: TRBJ1-1; abundance: many; CDR3nt: TGTGCCAGCAGCTTGGAGGGGTCAGTCACTGAAGCTTTCTTT; CDR3aa: CASSLEGSVTEAFF
v_gene: TRBV9; d_gene: NA; j_gene: TRBJ1-1; abundance: many; CDR3nt: TGTGCCAGCAGCGTAGAACCGAAGACTGAAGCTTTCTTT; CDR3aa: CASSVEPKTEAFF
v_gene: TRBV12-3/TRBV12-4; d_gene: NA; j_gene: TRBJ1-1; abundance: NA; CDR3nt: TGTGCCAGCAGTTTCCGACAGGATGAAGCTTTCTTT; CDR3aa: CASSFRQDEAFF
v_gene: TRBV12-5; d_gene: NA; j_gene: TRBJ1-5; abundance: many; CDR3nt: TGTGCTAGTGGTTTGGTACGGGGGTCTTCCCAGCATTTT; CDR3aa: CASGLVRGSSQHF
v_gene: TRBV5-5; d_gene: NA; j_gene: TRBJ2-7; abundance: few; CDR3nt: TGTGCCAGCAGGAACAGGGAAAACTTCGGCGAGCAGTACTTC; CDR3aa: CASRNRENFGEQYF
v_gene: TRBV7-2; d_gene: TRBD1; j_gene: TRBJ1-1; abundance: many; CDR3nt: TGTGCCAGCAGTTCCAGGACAGGGTTGGCTGAAGCTTTCTTT; CDR3aa: CASSSRTGLAEAFF
v_gene: TRBV7-3; d_gene: NA; j_gene: TRBJ1-1; abundance: many; CDR3nt: TGTGCCAGCAGCTCAGAGGGAGGGGTCACTGAAGCTTTCTTT; CDR3aa: CASSSEGGVTEAFF